The 11 T cell receptor beta chains given below trace back to one sample, sequenced in a study of shared clonotypes between healthy human individuals. The method was immunoSEQ multiplex PCR; TCRdb's version includes in-frame clones alone and lacks a portion of them. The sample contains 2.3 million or so clones, more than 80% of which appear only once. The sample comprised naive CD4+ T cells from PBMCs. Noted subset: CD45RA+ positively selected. Every receptor here comes from a man aged 18 to 29 in good health. Some clones in this sample may be carry-over from other donors' samples.

V gene TRBV28 combines with J gene TRBJ1-5, with D uncertain. Germline-derived CDR1 and CDR2 are MDHEN and SYDVKM. The CDR3 totals 15 residues. V lost 5 bases and J lost 2, with 13 bases in between. DNA for the CDR3: TGTGCCAGCAGTCCCGGACGGAGGGGCAATCAGCCCCAGCATTTT. As protein: CASSPGRRGNQPQHF.

V and J are TRBV19 and TRBJ1-4; D ambiguous. Trimming pared 6 bases from V and 0 bases from J, leaving 11 bases between. Germline V gives CDR1 LNHDA, CDR2 SQIVND (reference sequence). The CDR3 contains 15 residues. The CDR3 is CASRIRVATNEKLFF. The CDR3 region has the DNA TGTGCCAGTAGGATACGCGTTGCAACTAATGAAAAACTGTTTTTT.

The rearrangement uses TRBV4-1 and TRBJ1-1; no reliable D call. Germline-derived CDR1 and CDR2 are MGHRA and YSYEKL. CDR3 length: 16 residues. The V end was cut by 4 bases, the J end by 5 bases, with 20 bases between. In DNA, the CDR3 is TGCGCCAGCAGCCGGCCTGCACCTGAATGGGAAACTGAAGCTTTCTTT. Protein sequence: CASSRPAPEWETEAFF.

The gene calls are TRBV28 and TRBJ1-1; maybe TRBD1 (5 bases). This CDR3 region has 15 residues. CDR1 is MDHEN, CDR2 SYDVKM, per germline. V was shortened by 3 bases and J by 0 bases, with 11 bases between the two germline ends. The CDR3 nucleotides are TGTGCCAGCAGTTTGCGGGTGGGGGTGAACACTGAAGCTTTCTTT. This sequence encodes CASSLRVGVNTEAFF.

The chain combines TRBV10-3 with TRBJ2-3; TRBD1 matches 7 bases. This CDR3 has 16 amino acids. After removal of 3 bases from V and 4 bases from J, the junction contained 10 bases not matched to a gene. The germline CDR1 and CDR2 sequences are ENHRY and SYGVKD. The CDR3, as DNA: TGTGCCATCAGTGATATTAAAAAGGGGGCGGCAGATACGCAGTATTTT. The encoded protein is CAISDIKKGAADTQYF.

This clone occurred once. The chain employs TRBV6-5 and TRBJ1-5, with D possibly matching TRBD1 (6 bases). V lost 0 bases, J lost 7 bases, and 10 bases lay in between. The germline V gene encodes CDR1 MNHEY and CDR2 SVGAGI. This CDR3 contains 14 residues. CDR3 DNA sequence: TGTGCCAGCAGTTACTCGGGGGCAGTCCAGCCCCAGCATTTT. Protein sequence: CASSYSGAVQPQHF.

V is TRBV28 and J is TRBJ1-4, with 9 bases matching TRBD1. Losses at the gene ends were 7 bases for V and 0 bases for J; bases not matched to a gene: 15. Per the germline V gene, CDR1 is MDHEN and CDR2 is SYDVKM. The CDR3 totals 19 residues. The CDR3 loop reads CASTDLRGQGKATNEKLFF. DNA of the CDR3: TGTGCCAGCACCGATCTCAGGGGACAGGGCAAAGCAACTAATGAAAAACTGTTTTTT. The full variable domain, its missing parts supplied by reference TRBV28 and TRBJ1-4, is DVKVTQSSRYLVKRTGEKVFLECVQDMDHENMFWYRQDPGLGLRLIYFSYDVKMKEKGDIPEGYSVSREKKERFSLILESASTNQTSMYLCASTDLRGQGKATNEKLFFGSGTQLSVL.

V is TRBV5-5 and J is TRBJ1-6; the match to TRBD1 covers 7 bases. V gave up 2 bases and J gave up 6 bases; unmatched junction bases: 11. The CDR3 spans 17 residues. Germline CDR1 reads SGHKS; CDR2 reads YYEKEE (reference sequence). CDR3 amino acids: CASSFLEGGTANSPLHF. CDR3 bases: TGTGCCAGCAGCTTTCTAGAGGGAGGGACAGCTAATTCACCCCTCCACTTT.

This clone has only one observation. This chain links TRBV9 with TRBJ2-4; either TRBD1 or TRBD2 may supply D (5 bases each). This CDR3 comprises 14 residues. Trimming pared 0 bases from V and 5 bases from J, leaving 9 bases between. CDR1 and CDR2 from the germline V gene are SGDLS and YYNGEE. CDR3 coding DNA: TGTGCCAGCAGCGTAGGTCCGGGGCAAAACATTCAGTACTTC. Encoded protein: CASSVGPGQNIQYF.

This clone was seen more than once but under ten times. The rearrangement links TRBV5-4 to TRBJ1-1; D is undetermined. Trimming removed 2 bases at V and 1 base at J, with 9 bases between. The CDR3 contains 14 residues. Germline CDR1 is SGHNT and CDR2 is YYREEE (reference sequence). CDR3: CASSLEVANTEAFF. The DNA of the CDR3 is TGTGCCAGCAGCTTAGAGGTTGCGAACACTGAAGCTTTCTTT. Combining the CDR3 with reference TRBV5-4 and TRBJ1-1 gives the whole variable domain ETGVTQSPTHLIKTRGQQVTLRCSSQSGHNTVSWYQQALGQGPQFIFQYYREEENGRGNFPPRFSGLQFPNYSSELNVNALELDDSALYLCASSLEVANTEAFFGQGTRLTVV.

The V call is TRBV28, the J call TRBJ2-3; D is undetermined. CDR3 length: 13 amino acids. CDR1 is MDHEN, CDR2 SYDVKM, per germline. The V end lost 2 bases, the J end lost 6 bases, and 9 bases lay between the germline ends. CDR3 loop: CASSLRLRDTQYF. CDR3 coding DNA: TGTGCCAGCAGTTTACGCTTGCGGGATACGCAGTATTTT.